This T cell receptor beta chain was documented in a study of cytomegalovirus exposure and HLA in healthy donors. Trimming stripped 8 bases from V and 5 bases from J, with 10 bases between. The germline V gene has CDR1 SGHVS and CDR2 FQNEAQ. This CDR3 has 11 amino acids. Profiling relied on immunoSEQ multiplex PCR, and the TCRdb table lists in-frame clones only, not all of them. The sample consists of 110,000 to 150,000 clones, about nine tenths of them appearing once. Source material: PBMCs. The J gene is TRBJ2-7, the V gene TRBV7-8; TRBD2 might be the D (5 bases). This sequence originates from a woman aged 25-40 years in good health and CMV-seropositive. The CDR3 loop is CASGQRDEQYF. The CDR3 DNA reads as TGTGCCAGCGGCCAGAGGGACGAGCAGTACTTC.